This TCR beta chain was captured by sequencing in a study of blood T cell repertoires in COVID-19. On the study more broadly: PBMCs, B-cell-depleted T cells, or T cells were the source of the cDNA or gDNA that made up the material.

V gave up 8 bases and J gave up 0 bases, with 11 bases separating them. The CDR3 length is 13 residues. Germline V gene sequence: CDR1 WSHSY, CDR2 SAAADI. Enrollees, about 18 to 100 years old, lived in 24 US areas. Allocation to cohorts depended on clinical history reported by the participants. Only a few counts were recorded for this clone. Original processing methods: Cell counts per sample came from amplifying reference gene primers. The table came from immunoSEQ multiplex PCR; TCRdb's copy has only in-frame clones and leaves some out. V, J and clone size reflect that table, while D and trimming were determined from the DNA. The data contain 380,000 or so clones, 88% of them singletons.

The sample was PBMCs or T cells enriched from blood (not recorded which). This receptor was obtained from a woman aged 40 to 50 with acute COVID-19. The rearrangement links TRBV10-2 to TRBJ2-7; a weak D match, TRBD2 (5 bases). The CDR3 DNA is TGCGCCAGCGGCGGACTCAGCTCCTACGAGCAGTACTTC. Translation: CASGGLSSYEQYF.